What follows describes a single T cell receptor (beta chain). The data originate from a study of technical replicates of blood from a few donors. The V gene end was trimmed by 2 bases and the J gene end by 4 bases; junction bases not matched to a gene: 7. Germline V CDR1 and CDR2: SGHTA, FQGNSA. The CDR3 length is 15 residues. Profiled with immunoSEQ multiplex PCR; TCRdb holds only in-frame clones, not every one. The table lists 100,000 or so clones, almost 97% of them singletons. The TCR sequence derives from a human donor in good health. Sequencing input: T cells isolated from PBMCs. The chain recombines TRBV7-2 with TRBJ2-7, with 8 bases that match TRBD2. The CDR3 DNA reads as TGTGCCAGCAGCTTAATGACGGGAGGGCCGTACGAGCAGTACTTC. This encodes CASSLMTGGPYEQYF.